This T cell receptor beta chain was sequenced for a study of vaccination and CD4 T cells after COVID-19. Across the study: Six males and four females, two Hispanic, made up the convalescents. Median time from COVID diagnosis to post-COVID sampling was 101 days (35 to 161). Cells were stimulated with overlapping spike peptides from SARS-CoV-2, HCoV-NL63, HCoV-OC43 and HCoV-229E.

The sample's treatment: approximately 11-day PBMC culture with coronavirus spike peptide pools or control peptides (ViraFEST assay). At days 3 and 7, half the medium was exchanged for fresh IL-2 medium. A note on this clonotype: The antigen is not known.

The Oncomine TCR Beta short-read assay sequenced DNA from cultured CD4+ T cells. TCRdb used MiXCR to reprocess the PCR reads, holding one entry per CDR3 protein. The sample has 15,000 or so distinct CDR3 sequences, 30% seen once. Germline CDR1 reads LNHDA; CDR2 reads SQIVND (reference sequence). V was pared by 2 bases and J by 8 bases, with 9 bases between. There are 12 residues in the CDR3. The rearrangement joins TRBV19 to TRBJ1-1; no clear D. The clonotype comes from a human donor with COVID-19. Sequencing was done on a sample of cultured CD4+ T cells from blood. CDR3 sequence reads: CASSIRVGEAFF. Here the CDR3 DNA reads TGTGCCAGTAGTATAAGGGTCGGCGAAGCTTTCTTT. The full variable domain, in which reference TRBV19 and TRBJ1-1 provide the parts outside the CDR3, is DGGITQSPKYLFRKEGQNVTLSCEQNLNHDAMYWYRQDPGQGLRLIYYSQIVNDFQKGDIAEGYSVSREKKESFPLTVTSAQKNPTAFYLCASSIRVGEAFFGQGTRLTVV.